Presented here are 2 T cell receptor beta chains from one specimen sequenced in a study of monozygotic twins with inflammatory bowel disease. After re-calling the 5' RACE reads, TCRdb lists one entry per CDR3 protein, DNA absent. This repertoire includes about 330,000 distinct CDR3 sequences. Sequencing was carried out using blood. All receptors derive from a human donor with ulcerative colitis or Crohn's disease, or a healthy co-twin of an affected twin (not recorded which).

The chain links TRBV15 to TRBJ2-2; the D gene TCRdb calls, TRBD1, cannot be checked with no DNA. Germline lookup yields CDR1 LNHNV and CDR2 YYDKDF (reference sequence). This CDR3 is 16 amino acids long. The CDR3 region is CATSRPQAKNTGELFF.

The chain combines TRBV5-1 with TRBJ1-2; TCRdb gives TRBD1 as the D gene, but with no DNA this cannot be confirmed. Germline-derived CDR1 and CDR2 are SGHRS and YFSETQ. The CDR3 has 17 amino acids. The CDR3 loop is CASSPGLTGEDVYGYTF.